The 32 T cell receptor beta chains below were found in one sample sequenced in a study of tumor-infiltrating lymphocytes in primary liver carcinoma. Researchers generated TCR beta cDNA from approximately 0.55 ug of total RNA, relying on a constant-region primer. Three-round nested multiplex PCR performed with slightly modified ARM-PCR produced the TCR beta libraries. With TRBV1-TRBV30 forward primers and a C-beta reverse primer, the first two PCR rounds were run for 9 to 10 cycles each. TCRdb fed the multiplex PCR reads into MiXCR, producing one record per CDR3 protein. The sample contains 250,000 to 350,000 distinct CDR3 sequences, approximately 58% of which appear only once. Extraction also yielded germline DNA, while blood RNA was obtained from unsorted whole blood. Specimen: peripheral blood. The origin of the receptors is a woman in her twenties or thirties with primary liver carcinoma and hepatitis B virus infection.

About this clonotype: A read error is possible here, since a much larger clone lies one base away. The rearrangement uses TRBV6-5 and TRBJ1-1; D is unclear. Germline CDR1 MNHEY, CDR2 SVGAGI. The germline V and J ends were trimmed by 0 bases and 9 bases, with 11 bases remaining between them. CDR3 length: 13 amino acids. CDR3 loop: CASSYSAAMQAFF. CDR3 sequence (DNA): TGTGCCAGCAGTTACTCGGCAGCAATGCAAGCTTTCTTT.

A word on this clonotype: Mismatch with germline at one junction end may stem from a read error. This chain joins TRBV29-1 and TRBJ1-1; no firm D call. Germline CDR1 and CDR2: SQVTM and ANQGSEA. The CDR3 is made up of 12 amino acids. Here the CDR3 DNA reads TGCAGCCTTGAGAGGGTTAACACTGAAGCTTTCTTT. Protein product: CSLERVNTEAFF. Full variable domain (outside the CDR3, taken from reference TRBV29-1 and TRBJ1-1): SAVISQKPSRDICQRGTSLTIQCQVDSQVTMMFWYRQQPGQSLTLIATANQGSEATYESGFVIDKFPISRPNLTFSTLTVSNMSPEDSSIYLCSLERVNTEAFFGQGTRLTVV.

Comment on this clonotype: The junction differs from germline at one of its ends, possibly a read error. This chain connects TRBV6-1 to TRBJ1-1, with 7 positions matching TRBD1. The length of the CDR3 is 15 residues. Germline values: CDR1 MNHNS, CDR2 SASEGT. In DNA, the CDR3 is TGTGCCAGCAGTGATCCAGGGACAGAGAACACTGAAGCTCTCTTT. Its translation: CASSDPGTENTEALF.

As regards this clonotype: A read error may produce the germline difference seen at one junction end. The chain couples TRBV11-3 to TRBJ1-1; D unclear. Germline lookup yields CDR1 SGHNT and CDR2 YENEEA. The CDR3 has 14 amino acids. The CDR3 loop reads CASSSDGPNTEAFF. CDR3 sequence (DNA): TGTGCCAGCAGCAGTGACGGACCGAACACCGAAGCTTTCTTT.

Points on this clonotype: A much larger clone differs by one base, so this may be a read error. J is TRBJ2-7 and V is TRBV12-3 or TRBV12-4; D possibly corresponds to TRBD2 (5 bases). The CDR3 is made up of 14 amino acids. V was pared by 3 bases and J by 0 bases, with 9 bases between. CDR3 nucleotide sequence: TGTGCCAGCAGTTTGACTGCGGGCTCCTACGAGCAGTACTTC. Residues: CASSLTAGSYEQYF.

The genes are TRBV24-1 and TRBJ2-1; TRBD2 matches at 7 bases. The V segment lost 6 bases and the J segment 12 bases; nucleotides outside the gene matches: 13. This CDR3 region has 14 residues. CDR1 is KGHDR, CDR2 SFDVKD, per germline. The CDR3 loop reads CATSPRGSGQGQFF. The CDR3, as DNA: TGTGCCACCAGTCCCCGGGGTAGCGGGCAAGGGCAGTTCTTC.

Remarks on this clonotype: As the CDR3 is not closed by the conserved phenylalanine or tryptophan, this likely results from a read error. The chain carries TRBV5-6 and TRBJ1-2; D perhaps matches TRBD1 (6 bases). Trimming pared 3 bases from V and 4 bases from J, leaving 13 bases between. In germline, CDR1 is SGHDT, CDR2 YYEEEE. This CDR3 comprises 14 residues. CDR3 sequence reads: CASSSVTGTYGYTI. The CDR3 DNA reads TGTGCCAGCAGCTCCGTAACAGGGACCTATGGCTACACCATC.

On this clonotype itself: The junction and the germline gene differ at one end; a read error may be behind it. The rearrangement joins TRBV19 to TRBJ2-1, with TRBD1 as a possible D gene (6 bases). The germline V gene encodes CDR1 LNHDA and CDR2 SQIVND (reference sequence). The CDR3 is made up of 15 amino acids. CDR3: CTSSIGQGRYNEQFF. The CDR3 nucleotides are TGTACCAGTAGTATAGGGCAGGGGCGCTACAATGAGCAGTTCTTC.

Notes on this clonotype: A single base separates this from a much larger clone, so it may be a read error. V gene TRBV6-5 combines with J gene TRBJ2-7; D perhaps matches TRBD2 (6 bases). Germline lookup yields CDR1 MNHEY and CDR2 SVGAGI. The CDR3 consists of 13 residues. In nucleotides, the CDR3 is TGTGCCAGCAGTACGGGTCGACTAGACGATCAGTACTTC. This translates into CASSTGRLDDQYF.

A note on this clonotype: Mismatch with germline at one junction end may stem from a read error. The chain combines TRBV4-1 with TRBJ1-5; D ambiguous. Germline CDR1 MGHRA, CDR2 YSYEKL. This CDR3 contains 16 residues. The CDR3 nucleotides are TGCACCAGCAGCCAAGACGGGCGGGCTAGCAATCAGCCCCAGCATTTT. Protein: CTSSQDGRASNQPQHF.

The sample holds many counts of this clonotype. The CDR3: CASSLRAGGFTDTQYF. CDR3 bases: TGTGCCAGCAGCTTACGAGCGGGAGGGTTCACAGATACGCAGTATTTT. J is TRBJ2-3 and V is TRBV11-2; 10 bases are a match to TRBD2. V was clipped by 2 bases and J by 2 bases; unmatched bases: 4. The CDR3 is 16 amino acids. Germline V lookup: CDR1 SGHAT, CDR2 FQNNGV.

The V and J genes are TRBV6-5 and TRBJ1-4; a weak D match, TRBD1 (6 bases). This CDR3 comprises 17 residues. V dropped 8 bases and J dropped 8 bases, with 27 bases sitting between them. Germline loops: CDR1 MNHEY, CDR2 SVGAGI. The CDR3 DNA reads TGTGCCAGCGATTACTCAACCACTTACAGGGCTGTAGAAAAACTGTTTTTT. Its translation is CASDYSTTYRAVEKLFF.

In the case of this clonotype: Given a much more abundant clone one base away, this may be a read error. CDR3 sequence (DNA): TGCAGCGTGGAGGAGGGGGCGGACACCGGGGAGCTGTTTTTT. This encodes CSVEEGADTGELFF. This sequence joins TRBV29-1 and TRBJ2-2; D may be TRBD1 (7 bases). Germline CDR1 is SQVTM and CDR2 is ANQGSEA. This CDR3 comprises 14 residues. Trimming removed 6 bases from V and 3 bases from J, with 14 bases in between.

This clonotype came up a few times. V gene TRBV28 combines with J gene TRBJ1-1, with D possibly being TRBD1 (6 bases). The CDR3 contains 14 residues. V lost 5 bases and J lost 1, with 11 bases in between. The germline V gene encodes CDR1 MDHEN and CDR2 SYDVKM. Here the CDR3 reads CASSPHRENTEAFF. CDR3 sequence (DNA): TGTGCCAGCAGTCCCCACAGGGAGAACACTGAAGCTTTCTTT.

The chain uses TRBV4-2 and TRBJ2-2; 7 bases map to TRBD2. V was pared by 8 bases and J by 9 bases, with 18 bases of the junction left unmatched. CDR3 length: 16 residues. The germline CDR1 and CDR2 sequences are LGHNA and YNFKEQ. The CDR3 DNA reads TGTGCCAGCGCAGCGGGCTTGGGGGGGAGCATCCGGGAGCTGTTTTTT. Translation: CASAAGLGGSIRELFF.

This clonotype was detected many times. The rearrangement uses TRBV12-3 or TRBV12-4 and TRBJ2-5; D is undetermined. The CDR3 totals 14 residues. The V end was cut by 6 bases, the J end by 5 bases, with 16 bases between. For the CDR3, the DNA is TGTGCCAGCAGCCAGAAATACGCCCATGAGACCCAGTACTTC. Translating gives CASSQKYAHETQYF.

The CDR3, as DNA: TGTGCCAGCAGTGTTAAGGTAACAGATCAGCCCCAGCATTTT. Translation gives CASSVKVTDQPQHF. This rearrangement joins TRBV2 to TRBJ1-5; D ambiguous. CDR3 length: 14 residues. The germline V and J ends were trimmed by 4 bases and 5 bases, with 12 bases remaining between them. CDR1 is SNHLY and CDR2 is FYNNEI in the germline V gene.

Details on this clonotype: Possible read error: a much larger clone is one base away. Because the CDR3 is missing its conserved closing phenylalanine or tryptophan, this is likely a read error. This sequence joins TRBV4-1 and TRBJ2-7; weak D call: TRBD2 (7 bases). The CDR3 totals 15 residues. V lost 4 bases and J lost 3, with 16 bases in between. CDR1 is MGHRA and CDR2 is YSYEKL in the germline V gene. In DNA, the CDR3 is TGCGCCAGCAGCCGTTCGAGGGGGGAGGGCTACGAGCAGTACATC. It codes for CASSRSRGEGYEQYI.

This clonotype was picked up a small number of times. V usage is TRBV4-1 and J usage is TRBJ2-3; possibly TRBD1 for D (5 bases). Trimming removed 2 bases from V and 0 bases from J, with 15 bases in between. Germline V CDR1 and CDR2: MGHRA, YSYEKL. The CDR3 covers 17 residues. This CDR3 is CASSQTITGASTDTQYF. CDR3 nucleotides: TGCGCCAGCAGCCAAACGATTACAGGTGCTAGCACAGATACGCAGTATTTT.

This clonotype came up many times. The rearrangement joins TRBV6-6 to TRBJ1-2, with 8 bases fitting TRBD1. This CDR3 spans 15 amino acids. The germline gives CDR1 MNHNY, CDR2 SVGAGI (reference sequence). The V gene end was trimmed by 7 bases and the J gene end by 7 bases; junction bases not matched to a gene: 14. The CDR3 region is CASKDVGTGRVGYTF. CDR3 DNA: TGTGCCAGCAAGGATGTCGGGACAGGTCGCGTTGGCTACACCTTC.

Of note for this clonotype: Sequence at one end of the junction differs from germline and may be a read error. V gene TRBV6-5 combines with J gene TRBJ2-1; 10 bases agree with TRBD2. CDR3 length: 12 residues. Germline values: CDR1 MNHEY, CDR2 SVGAGI. The CDR3: CAAGGAYNEQFF. The CDR3 DNA reads TGCGCAGCGGGAGGGGCCTACAATGAGCAGTTCTTC.

Only one count was recorded for this clonotype. The V gene is TRBV6-2 or TRBV6-3, the J gene TRBJ2-1; 7 positions match TRBD2. The germline V gene encodes CDR1 MNHEY and CDR2 SVGEGT. CDR3 size: 13 residues. After removal of 6 bases from V and 6 bases from J, the junction contained 5 bases not matched to a gene. The CDR3 coding sequence is TGTGCCAGCAGGGGTGCTAGCGGCAATGAGCAGTTCTTC. Translation gives CASRGASGNEQFF.

CDR3 in amino acids: CASNQPAGVNYEQYF. The CDR3 DNA reads TGTGCCAGCAACCAACCAGCGGGAGTCAACTACGAGCAGTACTTC. The J gene is TRBJ2-7, the V gene TRBV28; TRBD2 matches at 8 bases. The CDR3 runs to 15 residues. Trimming cost V 7 bases and J 3 bases; bases outside gene matches: 11. The germline V gene has CDR1 MDHEN and CDR2 SYDVKM.

A word on this clonotype: The conserved final phenylalanine or tryptophan is absent from the CDR3, which likely points to a read error. The rearrangement links TRBV11-2 to TRBJ2-2; TRBD1 or TRBD2 may be the D gene (5 bases each). The CDR3 has 16 amino acids. Germline V gene sequence: CDR1 SGHAT, CDR2 FQNNGV. This chain's CDR3 is CVSSPQGTAAPGELFL. The CDR3 bases are TGTGTCAGCAGCCCTCAAGGGACGGCAGCCCCCGGGGAGCTGTTTTTA.

This clonotype appeared a few times. The chain uses TRBV5-6 and TRBJ2-1; D is uncertain. There are 17 residues in the CDR3. V lost 4 bases to trimming and J lost 0 bases, with 17 bases between them. Per germline, CDR1 SGHDT and CDR2 YYEEEE. For the CDR3, the DNA is TGTGCCAGCAGCCTGGGCCCCCCCGTGAGCTCCTACAATGAGCAGTTCTTC. Protein sequence: CASSLGPPVSSYNEQFF.

The chain uses TRBV29-1 and TRBJ2-3; TRBD1 aligns across 8 bases. Germline CDR1 is SQVTM and CDR2 is ANQGSEA. V lost 3 bases to trimming and J lost 0 bases; unmatched junction nucleotides: 5. The length of the CDR3 is 15 residues. The CDR3 region has the DNA TGCAGCGTTGATATACAGGGGGTTAGCACAGATACGCAGTATTTT. This encodes CSVDIQGVSTDTQYF.

The genes are TRBV28 and TRBJ1-5, with no clear D. The CDR3 covers 12 residues. Germline V gene sequence: CDR1 MDHEN, CDR2 SYDVKM. The germline V and J ends were trimmed by 10 bases and 4 bases, with 11 bases remaining between them. CDR3 amino acids: CATIRFNQPQHF. Here the CDR3 DNA reads TGTGCCACGATCAGGTTTAATCAGCCCCAGCATTTT.

The chain is built from TRBV12-3 or TRBV12-4 and TRBJ2-7; tentatively, D is TRBD2 (6 bases). The CDR3 runs 12 residues. V lost 9 bases, J lost 5 bases, and 14 bases lay in between. Written as DNA, the CDR3 is TGTGCCAGATCTTTGCGGGGCGACGAGCAGTACTTC. It is translated as CARSLRGDEQYF.

This clonotype was recorded only once. One junction end disagrees with the germline gene, perhaps due to a read error. The chain links TRBV11-2 to TRBJ2-4; 11 bases fit TRBD2. Germline loops: CDR1 SGHAT, CDR2 FQNNGV. CDR3 length: 17 residues. DNA of the CDR3: TGTGTCAGCAGCACCTCACTAGCGGGAGTCCCCTTGCACATTCAGTATTTC. It translates to CVSSTSLAGVPLHIQYF.

This clonotype was recorded many times. This rearrangement joins TRBV29-1 to TRBJ1-1, with a weak D call TRBD1 (5 bases). The V gene's germline CDR1 is SQVTM and CDR2 ANQGSEA. V was trimmed by 4 bases and J by 7 bases, leaving 19 bases between them. The CDR3 spans 14 residues. The CDR3 region has the DNA TGCAGCGTTGCTTGGCCCGGGGGTGGATATGAAGCTTTCTTT. Amino acids: CSVAWPGGGYEAFF.

This clonotype was observed a single time. Mismatch with germline at one junction end may stem from a read error. This chain uses TRBV11-3 with TRBJ2-1; D not resolved. The J call may be wrong; the DNA end is better matched by TRBJ2-7. Germline-derived CDR1 and CDR2 are SGHNT and YENEEA. CDR3 length: 12 residues. CDR3 nucleotides: TGTGCCAGTAGCTTAAACGCCGGTGAGCAGTACTTC. Its protein product is CASSLNAGEQYF.

The chain uses TRBV5-4 and TRBJ2-7, with 13 bases matching TRBD2. V trimming: 3 bases; J trimming: 3 bases; junction bases outside the gene matches: 3. The CDR3 sequence is 15 residues long. Germline loops: CDR1 SGHNT, CDR2 YYREEE (reference sequence). The CDR3 region has the DNA TGTGCCAGCAGCTCGGGACTAGCGGGATTCTACGAGCAGTACTTC. Its translation is CASSSGLAGFYEQYF.